The clone carrying this T cell receptor (beta chain) was counted a single time. As yet, its antigen is unknown. The source of the sample is a study of PD-1 blockade in classical Hodgkin lymphoma. This CDR3 is built from 15 residues. Trimming took 6 bases from V and 2 from J; bases not matched to a gene: 4. Germline V gene sequence: CDR1 SSHAT, CDR2 FNYEAQ (reference sequence). Described time point: cycle 4 day 1 (C4D1), after about 6 weeks of nivolumab. In every patient, relapse followed autologous stem cell transplantation, while exposure to brentuximab vedotin differed. Assay: immunoSEQ multiplex PCR; the TCRdb copy retains only in-frame clones and omits some. The sample comprises under 9,000 clones, roughly 89% of which are singletons, and under 40% rests with the top ten. Notes on the study in general: Complete responders' diversity at baseline resembled that of newly diagnosed patients. When nivolumab was started under 1 year after ASCT, patients were excluded. There was a significant rise in CD4+ TCR diversity by C4D1, with no such rise for CD8+.

The V call is TRBV7-7, the J call TRBJ2-5; TRBD2 matches at 12 bases. The sequence was obtained from a human donor with classical Hodgkin lymphoma. The starting material was peripheral blood mononuclear cells (PBMCs), obtained before the fourth cycle of nivolumab. CDR3 sequence: CASRLTSGGQETQYF. In DNA, the CDR3 is TGTGCCAGCAGGTTGACTAGCGGGGGACAAGAGACCCAGTACTTC.